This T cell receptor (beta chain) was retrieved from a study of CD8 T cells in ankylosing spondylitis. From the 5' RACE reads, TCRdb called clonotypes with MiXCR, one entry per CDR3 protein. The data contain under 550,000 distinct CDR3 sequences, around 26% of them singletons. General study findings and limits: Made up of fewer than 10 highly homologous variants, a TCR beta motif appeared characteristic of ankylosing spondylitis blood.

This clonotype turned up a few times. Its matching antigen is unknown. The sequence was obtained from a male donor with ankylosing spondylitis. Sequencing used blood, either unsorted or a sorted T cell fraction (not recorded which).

CDR3 in amino acids: CATSDLTGRTYNEQFF. The CDR3 region has the DNA TGTGCCACCAGTGACTTGACAGGTCGGACCTACAATGAGCAGTTCTTC. V usage is TRBV24-1 and J usage is TRBJ2-1; TRBD1 is a possible D gene (6 bases). The CDR3 consists of 16 residues. V was clipped by 4 bases and J by 2 bases, with 14 bases between them. Germline CDR1 KGHDR, CDR2 SFDVKD.